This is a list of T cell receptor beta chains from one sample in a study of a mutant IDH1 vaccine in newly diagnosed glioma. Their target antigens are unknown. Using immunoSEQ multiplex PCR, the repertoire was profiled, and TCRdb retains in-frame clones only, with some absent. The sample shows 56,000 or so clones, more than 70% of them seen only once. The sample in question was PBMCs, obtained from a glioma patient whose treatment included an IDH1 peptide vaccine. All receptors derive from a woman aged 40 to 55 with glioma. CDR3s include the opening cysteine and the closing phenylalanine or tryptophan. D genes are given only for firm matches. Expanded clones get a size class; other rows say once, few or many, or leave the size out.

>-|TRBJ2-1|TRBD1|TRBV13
CASSSDRLHIGEQFF
TGTGCCAGCAGCTCGGACAGGCTCCATATAGGGGAGCAGTTCTTC
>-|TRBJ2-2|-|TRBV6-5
CASSTRANTGELFF
TGTGCCAGCAGTACCAGGGCGAACACCGGGGAGCTGTTTTTT
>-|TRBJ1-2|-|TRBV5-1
CASSFGRGTGRDGYTF
TGCGCCAGCAGCTTTGGCCGGGGAACAGGTAGAGATGGCTACACCTTC
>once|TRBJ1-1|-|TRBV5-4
CASSGQQGLGTEAFF
TGTGCCAGCAGCGGCCAACAGGGCCTGGGGACTGAAGCTTTCTTT
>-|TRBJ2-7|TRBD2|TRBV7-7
CASSLVFGGAGSEQYF
TGTGCTAGCAGCTTAGTCTTCGGGGGGGCGGGAAGCGAGCAGTACTTC
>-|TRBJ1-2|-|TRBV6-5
CASSYSNRAPYGYTF
TGTGCCAGCAGTTACTCGAACAGAGCGCCCTATGGCTACACCTTC
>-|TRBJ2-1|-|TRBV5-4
CASSKPGVAYNEQFF
TGTGCCAGCAGCAAGCCGGGGGTTGCGTACAATGAGCAGTTCTTC
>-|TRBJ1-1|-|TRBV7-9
CASRFGGGTEAFF
TGTGCCAGCAGGTTCGGAGGGGGAACTGAAGCTTTCTTT
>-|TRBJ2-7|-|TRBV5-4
CASSLDRFYGEQYF
TGTGCCAGCAGCCTTGACAGGTTTTATGGCGAGCAGTACTTC
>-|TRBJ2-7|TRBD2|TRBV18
CASSPGLAGVSYEQYF
TGTGCCAGCTCACCCGGACTAGCGGGGGTCTCCTACGAGCAGTACTTC
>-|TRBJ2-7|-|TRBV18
CASSPSSYEQYF
TGTGCCAGCTCCCCTAGCTCCTACGAGCAGTACTTC
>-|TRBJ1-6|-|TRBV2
CASSETAHSSYNSPLHF
TGTGCCAGCAGTGAAACGGCTCACAGCTCCTATAATTCACCCCTCCACTTT
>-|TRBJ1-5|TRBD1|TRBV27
CASRGAAGGKSNQPQHF
TGTGCCAGCCGTGGGGCAGCAGGGGGCAAGAGCAATCAGCCCCAGCATTTT
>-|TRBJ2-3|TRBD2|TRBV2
CASTPLGSGGDTQYF
TGTGCCAGCACCCCTTTGGGTAGCGGGGGCGATACGCAGTATTTT
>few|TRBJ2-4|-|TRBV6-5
CASRPSTVNIQYF
TGTGCCAGCAGACCCTCGACAGTCAACATTCAGTACTTC
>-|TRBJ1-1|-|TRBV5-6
CASSRRHANTEAFF
TGTGCCAGCAGCCGCCGCCACGCAAACACTGAAGCTTTCTTT
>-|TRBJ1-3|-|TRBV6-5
CASSRGGSGNTIYF
TGTGCCAGCAGTAGGGGGGGGTCCGGAAACACCATATATTTT
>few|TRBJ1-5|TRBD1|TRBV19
CASTRTGTGNNQPQHF
TGTGCCAGTACTCGTACCGGGACAGGGAACAATCAGCCCCAGCATTTT
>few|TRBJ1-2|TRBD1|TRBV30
CAWGQERSYGYTF
TGTGCCTGGGGACAGGAGAGAAGCTATGGCTACACCTTC
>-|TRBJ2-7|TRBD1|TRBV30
CAWRGTGGSEQYF
TGTGCCTGGAGGGGGACAGGGGGTAGCGAGCAGTACTTC
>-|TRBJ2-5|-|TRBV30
CAWGYSGETQYF
TGTGCCTGGGGGTATAGCGGAGAGACCCAGTACTTC
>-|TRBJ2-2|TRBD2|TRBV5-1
CASSLGTSGGAFTGELFF
TGCGCCAGCAGCTTGGGGACTAGCGGGGGGGCCTTCACCGGGGAGCTGTTTTTT
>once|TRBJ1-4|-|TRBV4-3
CASRDWGTNEKLFF
TGCGCCAGCAGAGACTGGGGCACTAATGAAAAACTGTTTTTT
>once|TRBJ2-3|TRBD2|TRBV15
CATSFRLAGEDTQYF
TGTGCCACCAGCTTCAGACTAGCAGGAGAAGATACGCAGTATTTT
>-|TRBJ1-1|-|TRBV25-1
CASSDPGQPEGHTEAFF
TGTGCCAGCAGTGACCCCGGACAGCCCGAGGGCCACACTGAAGCTTTCTTT
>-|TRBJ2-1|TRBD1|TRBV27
CASSLGGHNEQFF
TGTGCCAGCAGTCTAGGGGGCCACAATGAGCAGTTCTTC
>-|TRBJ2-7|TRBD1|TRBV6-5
CASGTGVLSYEQYF
TGTGCCAGCGGGACAGGAGTACTCAGTTACGAGCAGTACTTC
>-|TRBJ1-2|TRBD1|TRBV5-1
CASSSDRGGYGYTF
TGCGCCAGCAGCTCCGACAGGGGCGGGTATGGCTACACCTTC
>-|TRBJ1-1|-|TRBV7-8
CASSPYGIRDTEAFF
TGTGCCAGCAGCCCGTACGGGATCCGTGACACTGAAGCTTTCTTT
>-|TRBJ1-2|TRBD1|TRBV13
CASRRTGGNYGYTF
TGTGCCAGCAGACGTACAGGGGGCAACTATGGCTACACCTTC
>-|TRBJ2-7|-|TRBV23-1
CASGASGHLYEQYF
TGCGCCAGCGGGGCTTCGGGACATCTCTACGAGCAGTACTTC
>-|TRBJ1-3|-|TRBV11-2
CASSLDISGNTIYF
TGTGCCAGCAGCTTAGACATCTCTGGAAACACCATATATTTT
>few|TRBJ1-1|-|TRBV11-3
CASSLGALNTEAFF
TGTGCCAGCAGCTTAGGGGCTCTGAACACTGAAGCTTTCTTT
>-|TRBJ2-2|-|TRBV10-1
CASNGLLNTGELFF
TGCGCCAGCAACGGGCTACTGAACACCGGGGAGCTGTTTTTT
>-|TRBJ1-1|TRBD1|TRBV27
CASRDRARTEAFF
TGTGCCAGCAGGGACAGGGCTCGGACTGAAGCTTTCTTT
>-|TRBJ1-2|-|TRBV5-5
CASSLGRNYGYTF
TGTGCCAGCAGCTTGGGAAGGAACTATGGCTACACCTTC
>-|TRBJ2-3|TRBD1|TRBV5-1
CASSSTGGRDTQYF
TGCGCCAGCAGCTCGACAGGGGGCCGAGATACGCAGTATTTT
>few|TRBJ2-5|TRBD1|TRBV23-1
CASSQSGGQGVFQETQYF
TGCGCCAGCAGTCAATCTGGGGGACAGGGGGTATTCCAAGAGACCCAGTACTTC
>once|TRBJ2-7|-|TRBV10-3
CAISEVSSRTYEQYF
TGTGCCATCAGTGAGGTTAGCTCTCGAACCTACGAGCAGTACTTC
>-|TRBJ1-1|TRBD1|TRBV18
CASKGAMNTEAFF
TGTGCCAGCAAGGGGGCCATGAACACTGAAGCTTTCTTT
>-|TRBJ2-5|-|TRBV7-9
CASSEWGPRETQYF
TGTGCCAGCAGCGAGTGGGGACCGAGAGAGACCCAGTACTTC
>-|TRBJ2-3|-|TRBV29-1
CSVGEVPGTDTQYF
TGCAGCGTTGGTGAAGTCCCGGGCACAGATACGCAGTATTTT
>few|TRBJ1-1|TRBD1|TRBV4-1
CASSQEGGYRGTEAFF
TGCGCCAGCAGCCAAGAAGGCGGCTACAGGGGAACTGAAGCTTTCTTT
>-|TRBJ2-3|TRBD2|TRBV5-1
CASSLAMTSGNRFSTDTQYF
TGCGCCAGCAGCTTGGCCATGACTAGCGGTAACAGGTTTAGCACAGATACGCAGTATTTT
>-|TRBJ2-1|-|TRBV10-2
CASTAGSLHNEQFF
TGCGCCAGCACCGCCGGTAGTTTGCACAATGAGCAGTTCTTC